This TCR beta chain was observed in a study of blood T cell repertoires in COVID-19. Study context: There were acute and convalescent COVID-19 samples, and they came from the United States, Italy and Spain. PBMCs, B-cell-depleted T cells, or T cells were the source of the cDNA or gDNA that made up the material.

Followed longitudinally, the Seattle patients had been enrolled during active infection. V shed 3 bases and J 8 bases; nucleotides not matched to a gene: 8. Germline assignment: CDR1 MNHEY and CDR2 SMNVEV (reference sequence). This CDR3 comprises 15 residues. Source study methods: Using reference gene primer amplification, nucleated cell counts were estimated. Using immunoSEQ multiplex PCR, the repertoire was profiled, and TCRdb retains in-frame clones only, with some absent. V, J and clone size derive from that table, while D and trimming were established from the DNA sequence. The data show more than 350,000 clones, around 87% seen once.

Sequenced input: peripheral blood. The TCR sequence derives from a woman in her 30s with COVID-19, enrolled during active disease. The V and J genes are TRBV27 and TRBJ2-4; 9 bases map to TRBD2. The CDR3 sequence is CASSFRTSAGDIQYF. The CDR3, as DNA: TGTGCCAGCAGTTTCCGGACTAGCGCGGGGGACATTCAGTACTTC.